These 28 T cell receptor beta chains share one sample of origin, sequenced in a study of T cell repertoires in cytomegalovirus infection. TCRdb re-derived calls from the reads in MiXCR, one entry per CDR3 protein. The sample records fewer than 250,000 distinct CDR3 sequences, roughly 12% being singletons. Sequencing was done on a sample of PBMCs. The source is a human donor in good health (CMV status not recorded). Some clones in this sample may be carry-over from other donors' samples.

Comments on this clonotype: A clone one base away is much larger, so this may be a read error. The chain is built from TRBV7-2 and TRBJ2-5; no reliable D call. V lost 4 bases and J lost 0, with 6 bases in between. This CDR3 is built from 13 residues. The germline V gene encodes CDR1 SGHTA and CDR2 FQGNSA. CDR3 DNA: TGTGCCAGCAGCTATCTCTACCAAGAGACCCAGTACTTC. Translation: CASSYLYQETQYF.

The chain is built from TRBV4-3 and TRBJ2-2, with unresolved D. The CDR3 contains 14 residues. Germline V CDR1 and CDR2: LGHNA, YSLEER. Trimming cost V 1 base and J 6 bases, with 9 bases left between them. CDR3 nucleotides: TGCGCCAGCAGCCAAGGTCGACCCGCCGGGGAGCTGTTTTTT. It yields the protein CASSQGRPAGELFF.

In its sample, this clonotype was seen a few times. This chain connects TRBV6-2 or TRBV6-3 to TRBJ1-1; D is unresolved. V dropped 0 bases and J dropped 2 bases, with 7 bases sitting between them. The CDR3 length is 14 residues. Germline V gene data show CDR1 as MNHEY and CDR2 as SVGEGT. The CDR3 DNA sequence: TGTGCCAGCAGTTACTCGAGTCCCAACACTGAAGCTTTCTTT. Its translation is CASSYSSPNTEAFF.

This clonotype was observed a handful of times. The gene calls are TRBV19 and TRBJ1-4; perhaps TRBD1 as D (6 bases). This CDR3 is 14 amino acids long. Trimming removed 1 base from V and 8 bases from J, with 11 bases in between. The germline gives CDR1 LNHDA, CDR2 SQIVND (reference sequence). CDR3 DNA sequence: TGTGCCAGTAGTATAGCGGGGGCAGGAGAAAAACTGTTTTTT. Protein: CASSIAGAGEKLFF.

The rearrangement uses TRBV12-3 or TRBV12-4 and TRBJ2-6; D is undetermined. V lost 8 bases to trimming and J lost 0 bases, with 8 bases between them. The length of the CDR3 is 14 residues. The CDR3 sequence: CASLWVSGANVLTF. CDR3 bases: TGTGCCAGCTTATGGGTCTCTGGGGCCAACGTCCTGACTTTC.

The V gene is TRBV25-1, the J gene TRBJ1-3; 8 nucleotides line up with TRBD1. The germline gives CDR1 MGHDK, CDR2 SYGVNS. The J segment lost 3 bases and the V segment lost 6 bases, leaving 7 bases of the junction unmatched. The CDR3 sequence is 15 residues long. The DNA of the CDR3 is TGTGCCAGCAGGATCCAGGGGGCGAGTGGAAACACCATATATTTT. It encodes CASRIQGASGNTIYF.

This clonotype was seen many times. The chain couples TRBV12-3 or TRBV12-4 to TRBJ2-1; D remains ambiguous. The CDR3 contains 16 residues. V dropped 2 bases and J dropped 2 bases, with 13 bases sitting between them. The CDR3 coding sequence is TGTGCCAGCAGTTTAACCCCCCCACGCGCCTACAATGAGCAGTTCTTC. The encoded protein is CASSLTPPRAYNEQFF.

This clonotype was counted many times. The V and J genes are TRBV6-2 or TRBV6-3 and TRBJ2-2; D may be TRBD1 (6 bases). Trimming took 5 bases from V and 2 from J, leaving 15 bases between them. Germline V gene sequence: CDR1 MNHEY, CDR2 SVGEGT. The length of the CDR3 is 16 residues. The CDR3 sequence: CASSTPGARNTGELFF. In nucleotides, the CDR3 is TGTGCCAGCAGTACCCCAGGGGCCCGAAACACCGGGGAGCTGTTTTTT.

Worth noting for this clonotype: An end of the junction does not agree with germline; a read error may underlie this. The chain combines TRBV28 with TRBJ1-6; weak D call: TRBD1 (6 bases). CDR1 and CDR2 from the germline V gene are MDHEN and SYDVKM. The CDR3 is 14 residues long. DNA for the CDR3: TGTCCCAGCACCCTGGGGGGCGCAGGCTCACCCCTCCACTTT. This gives the protein CPSTLGGAGSPLHF.

This clonotype was detected many times. The chain has TRBV7-2 and TRBJ2-1; 11 bases match TRBD2. The V segment lost 6 bases and the J segment 6 bases; nucleotides outside the gene matches: 4. Germline values: CDR1 SGHTA, CDR2 FQGNSA. This CDR3 has 14 residues. The CDR3: CASRLAGAGNEQFF. The CDR3 region has the DNA TGTGCCAGCAGACTAGCGGGAGCTGGCAATGAGCAGTTCTTC.

This clonotype was detected ten times or more. V and J are TRBV11-2 and TRBJ1-2; D is possibly TRBD1 (5 bases). In germline, CDR1 is SGHAT, CDR2 FQNNGV. This CDR3 has 13 residues. The V end lost 4 bases, the J end lost 4 bases, and 10 bases lay between the germline ends. The CDR3 region has the DNA TGTGCCAGCAGCTCGGGACCGTCCTATGGCTACACCTTC. Translating it yields CASSSGPSYGYTF.

J is TRBJ2-1 and V is TRBV5-1, with a weak D call TRBD1 (6 bases). V was shortened by 4 bases and J by 6 bases, with 20 bases between the two germline ends. Germline loops: CDR1 SGHRS, CDR2 YFSETQ. The CDR3 loop spans 16 amino acids. The CDR3 here is CASSTGQTSSLNEQFF. The CDR3 DNA reads TGCGCCAGCAGCACTGGACAGACATCATCGCTCAATGAGCAGTTCTTC.

This CDR3 reads CASSQPGTGENTEAFF. CDR3 DNA: TGCGCCAGCAGTCAGCCCGGGACAGGGGAGAACACTGAAGCTTTCTTT. V and J are TRBV23-1 and TRBJ1-1; 10 bases are shared with TRBD1. TRBV23-1 is filed as an ORF, its function uncertain. The V and J ends lost 3 bases and 1 base, in that order; junction bases with no gene match: 5. This CDR3 is built from 16 residues.

V is TRBV19 and J is TRBJ2-7; 7 bases fit TRBD1. V dropped 5 bases and J dropped 0; count of bases not matched to a gene: 7. The CDR3 contains 15 residues. CDR1 and CDR2 from the germline V gene are LNHDA and SQIVND (reference sequence). CDR3 in amino acids: CASSSMTGSSYEQYF. DNA for the CDR3: TGTGCCAGTAGTTCCATGACAGGGTCCTCCTACGAGCAGTACTTC.

This clonotype came up many times. The rearrangement uses TRBV7-2 and TRBJ2-5; 7 nucleotides align to TRBD2. The CDR3 covers 14 residues. Germline lookup yields CDR1 SGHTA and CDR2 FQGNSA. V gave up 6 bases and J gave up 5 bases; unmatched junction bases: 9. Here the CDR3 reads CASSQQGGPETQYF. Written as DNA, the CDR3 is TGTGCCAGCAGTCAGCAGGGAGGGCCGGAGACCCAGTACTTC.

The chain employs TRBV6-5 and TRBJ2-7, with D perhaps TRBD1 (6 bases). V shed 8 bases and J shed 5 bases, with 13 bases lying between them. Germline V gene lookup returns CDR1 MNHEY and CDR2 SVGAGI. CDR3 length: 12 amino acids. CDR3 sequence reads: CASHRDTNEQYF. CDR3 DNA: TGTGCCAGCCATAGGGACACCAACGAGCAGTACTTC.

This clonotype was counted ten times or more. The rearrangement links TRBV6-2 or TRBV6-3 to TRBJ2-7; D uncertain. Germline V CDR1 and CDR2: MNHEY, SVGEGT. The V gene lost 4 bases and the J gene lost 0 bases, with 7 bases spanning the gap. This CDR3 is 13 amino acids long. The CDR3 here is CASSSMSSYEQYF. The CDR3 nucleotides read TGTGCCAGCAGTTCGATGAGCTCCTACGAGCAGTACTTC.

The genes are TRBV27 and TRBJ2-3; D remains unclear. Germline CDR1 MNHEY, CDR2 SMNVEV (reference sequence). CDR3 length: 14 amino acids. The V and J ends lost 0 bases and 2 bases respectively, with 6 bases between them. The CDR3 reads CASSLSPLTDTQYF. DNA of the CDR3: TGTGCCAGCAGTTTATCGCCCCTCACAGATACGCAGTATTTT.

This clonotype was recorded many times. Its ends do not fully match the called genes, so a read error is possible. The rearrangement links TRBV7-2 to TRBJ1-2; the D gene is possibly TRBD1 (5 bases). Looked up from germline, CDR1 is SGHTA and CDR2 is FQGNSA. This CDR3 contains 12 residues. Here the CDR3 reads CASIPLVQGLAF. The DNA for the CDR3 is TGTGCCAGCATACCACTCGTGCAGGGCTTAGCTTTC.

This clonotype has a count of ten or more. The junction departs from the called germline gene at one end, perhaps through a read error. J is TRBJ2-1 and V is TRBV7-2; 9 nucleotides line up with TRBD2. The CDR3 spans 15 residues. Germline V gene lookup returns CDR1 SGHTA and CDR2 FQGNSA. The CDR3 loop reads CASSLDPSRREGGGF. CDR3 DNA: TGTGCCAGCAGCTTGGATCCTTCACGGCGGGAGGGGGGTGGCTTC.

The chain employs TRBV7-9 and TRBJ2-7; 8 bases line up with TRBD1. Germline V gene lookup returns CDR1 SEHNR and CDR2 FQNEAQ (reference sequence). This CDR3 contains 15 residues. After removal of 5 bases from V and 6 bases from J, the junction contained 12 bases not matched to a gene. The CDR3 DNA sequence: TGTGCCAGCAGCCTAATGGGTGGACAGGGAGGCGAGCAGTACTTC. The encoded protein is CASSLMGGQGGEQYF.

This chain joins TRBV15 and TRBJ1-6; 7 nucleotides align to TRBD1. The CDR3 loop spans 15 amino acids. Trimming at V came to 1 base and at J to 12 bases, leaving 9 bases not matched to a gene. Germline V lookup: CDR1 LNHNV, CDR2 YYDKDF (reference sequence). CDR3 nucleotides: TGTGCCACCAGCAGAGGGGACAGATTAAATGTACCCCTCCACTTT. Protein: CATSRGDRLNVPLHF.

The CDR3, as DNA: TGTGCCAGCAGTTCCGCCGTGGGGACCCAGTACTTC. Translated, it gives CASSSAVGTQYF. The chain links TRBV28 to TRBJ2-5; D ambiguous. The length of the CDR3 is 12 residues. The V gene lost 4 bases and the J gene lost 7 bases, with 10 bases spanning the gap. CDR1 and CDR2 from the germline V gene are MDHEN and SYDVKM.

The sample holds a few counts of this clonotype. The chain combines TRBV4-3 with TRBJ1-2; D remains ambiguous. Germline-derived CDR1 and CDR2 are LGHNA and YSLEER. Trimming took off 0 bases at V and 7 bases at J, with 15 bases between the two ends. The CDR3 extends over 15 amino acids. CDR3 in amino acids: CASSQDSRGSGGYTF. The CDR3 DNA is TGCGCCAGCAGCCAAGATTCGCGGGGATCTGGTGGCTACACCTTC.

This clonotype was counted between two and nine times. This sequence joins TRBV19 and TRBJ1-1, with D unresolved. Trimming shortened V by 7 bases and J by 1 base, and 19 bases separated the two germline ends. The CDR3 is 16 residues long. CDR1 is LNHDA, CDR2 SQIVND, per germline (reference sequence). The DNA of the CDR3 is TGTGCCAGTACCCCGGGCGGACTCAAGGAGAACACTGAAGCTTTCTTT. Amino acids: CASTPGGLKENTEAFF. The variable domain in full, completed from reference TRBV19 and TRBJ1-1, reads DGGITQSPKYLFRKEGQNVTLSCEQNLNHDAMYWYRQDPGQGLRLIYYSQIVNDFQKGDIAEGYSVSREKKESFPLTVTSAQKNPTAFYLCASTPGGLKENTEAFFGQGTRLTVV.

V and J are TRBV19 and TRBJ2-3; 8 positions match TRBD2. CDR3 length equals 14 residues. V trimming: 4 bases; J trimming: 1 base; junction bases outside the gene matches: 1. Germline V CDR1 and CDR2: LNHDA, SQIVND (reference sequence). The CDR3 loop reads CASSKRERTDTQYF. CDR3 nucleotides: TGTGCCAGTAGTAAGCGGGAGCGCACAGATACGCAGTATTTT. Looking up the rest from reference TRBV19 and TRBJ2-3 gives the full variable domain: DGGITQSPKYLFRKEGQNVTLSCEQNLNHDAMYWYRQDPGQGLRLIYYSQIVNDFQKGDIAEGYSVSREKKESFPLTVTSAQKNPTAFYLCASSKRERTDTQYFGPGTRLTVL.

This clonotype was counted ten times or more. The chain combines TRBV4-1 with TRBJ2-1; 11 nucleotides align to TRBD2. The CDR3 loop spans 15 amino acids. Germline V CDR1 and CDR2: MGHRA, YSYEKL. Unmatched junction bases numbered 7, after V lost 6 bases and J lost 6 bases. The CDR3: CASRSTSGRSNEQFF. CDR3 nucleotide sequence: TGCGCCAGCAGATCAACTAGCGGGAGATCCAATGAGCAGTTCTTC.

This clonotype was seen ten or more times. The chain recombines TRBV7-3 with TRBJ2-2; 8 bases match TRBD2. CDR1 and CDR2 from the germline V gene are SGHTA and FQGTGA. CDR3 length: 16 amino acids. Unmatched junction bases numbered 5, after V lost 5 bases and J lost 0 bases. The CDR3 DNA reads as TGTGCCAGCAGCCCGGGGGGGGGGCCGAACACCGGGGAGCTGTTTTTT. It specifies CASSPGGGPNTGELFF.